This T cell receptor beta chain was identified during a study of graft-versus-host responses after intestinal transplantation. Study outcomes and limitations: GvH clones turned up in recipient marrow; some had shown up first in ileum or blood.

In regard to this clone: Its antigen is currently unknown.

TCRdb's table, derived via immunoSEQ multiplex PCR, lists solely in-frame clones and lacks some. Altogether roughly 120,000 clones are present, approximately 94% being singletons, with the ten largest covering approximately 0.25%. This TCR came from a human donor who was the organ donor for an intestinal transplant. Sequenced material: unstimulated CD4+ T cells sorted from spleen or lymph node cells, taken before transplant.

DNA of the CDR3: TGTGCCAGCAGCTTACGAGACAATCAGCCCCAGCATTTT. It translates to CASSLRDNQPQHF. The chain couples TRBV7-2 to TRBJ1-5; D unclear. Germline-derived CDR1 and CDR2 are SGHTA and FQGNSA. Trimming stripped 2 bases from V and 3 bases from J, with 5 bases between. The CDR3 runs to 13 residues.